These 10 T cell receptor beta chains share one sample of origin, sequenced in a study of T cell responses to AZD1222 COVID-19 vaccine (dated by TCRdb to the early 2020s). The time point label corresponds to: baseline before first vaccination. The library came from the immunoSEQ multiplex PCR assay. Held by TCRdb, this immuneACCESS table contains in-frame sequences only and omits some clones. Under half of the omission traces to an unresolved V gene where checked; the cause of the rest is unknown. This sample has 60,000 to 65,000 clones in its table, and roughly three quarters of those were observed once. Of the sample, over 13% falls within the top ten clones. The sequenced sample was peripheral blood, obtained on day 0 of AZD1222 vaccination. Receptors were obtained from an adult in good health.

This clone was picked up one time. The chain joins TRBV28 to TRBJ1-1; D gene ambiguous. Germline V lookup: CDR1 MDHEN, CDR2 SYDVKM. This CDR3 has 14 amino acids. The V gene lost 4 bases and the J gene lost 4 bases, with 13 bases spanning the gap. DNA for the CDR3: TGTGCCAGCAGTTCGACCGAAATTATCACTGAAGCTTTCTTT. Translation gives CASSSTEIITEAFF.

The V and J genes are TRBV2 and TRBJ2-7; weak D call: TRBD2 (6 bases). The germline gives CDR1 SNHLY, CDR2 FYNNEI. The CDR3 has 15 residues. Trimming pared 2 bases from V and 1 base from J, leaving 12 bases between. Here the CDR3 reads CASSEFRGESYEQYF. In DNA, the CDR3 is TGTGCCAGCAGTGAATTCCGCGGGGAGTCCTACGAGCAGTACTTC.

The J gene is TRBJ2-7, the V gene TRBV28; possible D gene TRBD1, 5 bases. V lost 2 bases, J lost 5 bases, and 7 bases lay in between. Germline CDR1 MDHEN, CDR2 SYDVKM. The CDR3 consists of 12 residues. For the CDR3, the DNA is TGTGCCAGCAGTTTAACAGGTAACGAGCAGTACTTC. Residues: CASSLTGNEQYF.

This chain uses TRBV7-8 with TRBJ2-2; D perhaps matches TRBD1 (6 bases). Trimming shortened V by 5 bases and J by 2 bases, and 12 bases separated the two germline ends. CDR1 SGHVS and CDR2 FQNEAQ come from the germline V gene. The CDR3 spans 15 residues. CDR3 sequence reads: CASSQWDTNTGELFF. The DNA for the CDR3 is TGTGCCAGCAGCCAATGGGACACCAACACCGGGGAGCTGTTTTTT.

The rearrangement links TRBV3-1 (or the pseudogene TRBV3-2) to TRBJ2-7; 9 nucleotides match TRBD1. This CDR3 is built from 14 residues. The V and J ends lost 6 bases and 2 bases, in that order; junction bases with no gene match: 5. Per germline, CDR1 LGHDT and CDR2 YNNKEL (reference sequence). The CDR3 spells CASSRQGEAYEQYF. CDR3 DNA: TGTGCCAGCAGTAGACAGGGGGAAGCCTACGAGCAGTACTTC.

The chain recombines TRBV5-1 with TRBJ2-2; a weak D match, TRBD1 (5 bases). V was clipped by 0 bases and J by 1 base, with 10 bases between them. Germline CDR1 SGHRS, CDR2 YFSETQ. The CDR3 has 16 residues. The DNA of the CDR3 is TGCGCCAGCAGCTTGGTGGGTCAGGGGAACACCGGGGAGCTGTTTTTT. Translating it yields CASSLVGQGNTGELFF.

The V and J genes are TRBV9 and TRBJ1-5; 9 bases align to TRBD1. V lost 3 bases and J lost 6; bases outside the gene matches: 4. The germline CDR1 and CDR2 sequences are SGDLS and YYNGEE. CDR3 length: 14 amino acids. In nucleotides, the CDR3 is TGTGCCAGCAGCGAAGAGACAGGGGGTCAGCCCCAGCATTTT. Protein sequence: CASSEETGGQPQHF.

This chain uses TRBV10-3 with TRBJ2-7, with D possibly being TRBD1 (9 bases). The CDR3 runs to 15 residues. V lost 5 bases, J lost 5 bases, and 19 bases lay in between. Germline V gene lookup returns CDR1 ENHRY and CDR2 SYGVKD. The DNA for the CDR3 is TGTGCCATCAGTCCTGGCGGGGGGACAGGGAACGAGCAGTACTTC. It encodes CAISPGGGTGNEQYF.

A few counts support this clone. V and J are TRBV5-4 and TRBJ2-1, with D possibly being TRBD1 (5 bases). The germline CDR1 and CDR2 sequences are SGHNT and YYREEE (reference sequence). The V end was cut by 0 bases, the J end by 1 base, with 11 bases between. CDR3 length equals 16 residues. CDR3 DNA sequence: TGTGCCAGCAGCTTGGGGGGCAGGGCGTCCTACAATGAGCAGTTCTTC. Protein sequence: CASSLGGRASYNEQFF.

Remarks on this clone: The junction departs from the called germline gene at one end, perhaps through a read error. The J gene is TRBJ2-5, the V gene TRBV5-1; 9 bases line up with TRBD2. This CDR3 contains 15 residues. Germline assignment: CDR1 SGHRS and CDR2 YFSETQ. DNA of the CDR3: TGCGCCAGCACCTTGGCGGGGGGGCAGCAAGAGACCCAGTACTTC. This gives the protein CASTLAGGQQETQYF.